The TCR beta chain under discussion was sequenced for a study of cytomegalovirus exposure and HLA in healthy donors. The PCR used 60 Vbeta and 13 Jbeta primers. The method was immunoSEQ multiplex PCR; TCRdb's version includes in-frame clones alone and lacks a portion of them. The table for this sample gives roughly 120,000 clones. A word on this clone: Its matching antigen is unknown.

Regarding the study as a whole: A later analysis reported that several of the most significant clusters appeared to be linked to common viral pathogens, among them Epstein-Barr virus. The records held CMV serostatus as the only immune exposure information. As confirmed in vitro, a few CMV-associated chains were specific for CMV antigens.

The length of the CDR3 is 14 residues. Germline V gene lookup returns CDR1 GTSNPN and CDR2 SVGIG (reference sequence). Deletions cut 1 base from V and 4 bases from J, with 14 bases between. The source of this sequence is a man between 18 and 29 years old in good health and CMV-seronegative. V usage is TRBV30 and J usage is TRBJ2-7; weak D call: TRBD2 (6 bases). Input material: PBMCs. In nucleotides, the CDR3 is TGTGCCTGGAGTGAACTAGCTTGGACTTACGAGCAGTACTTC. Protein: CAWSELAWTYEQYF.